The T cell receptor (beta chain) described here comes from a study of cytomegalovirus exposure and HLA in healthy donors (dated by TCRdb to about 2017). Background for the entire study: An earlier analysis of about 530 of the donors reported 250 to 350 Gb of sequence data and about 120 million unique TCR beta sequences obtained from around 190 million T cells. An early release covering roughly 640 HLA-typed donors comprised around 300 gigabases of sequencing data and 85 million to 100 million unique TCR sequences. The genetic ancestry cluster associated with self-reported Caucasian donors included 65% to 90% of the 398 genotyped donors. The study aimed to test whether cataloging public T cell receptors could reveal signatures of past pathogen exposure. Using immunosequencing, the study profiled T cell repertoires from fewer than 850 subjects and related those repertoires to cytomegalovirus serostatus. A separate validation cohort of approximately 130 different subjects was used in addition to the 666-subject first cohort. The study combined high-throughput TCR immunosequencing, statistical association of individual TCRs with disease status, and machine learning to predict cytomegalovirus infection status. In a later analysis, previously published TCR beta repertoires from about 640 donors were re-analyzed and high-resolution HLA genotyping was added so that TCR occurrence patterns could be studied. Rather than drawing on any new phenotypic data, the later analysis identified candidate immune exposures from TCR beta sequences and the way those sequences occurred across donors. An earlier analysis of some 500 of the donors used high-throughput TCR beta sequencing to judge whether each TCR beta V gene segment behaved as functional or pseudogenic. Donor age, sex, ethnicity and CMV serostatus were collected together with the repertoire data. A later genetic analysis took genome-wide SNP genotypes for about 55% of the 666 donors and used that subset as a discovery cohort. Every discovery cohort repertoire had been produced on one sequencing platform. HLA typing included class I and class II loci at four-digit resolution. Typing coverage varied by locus: 629-630 donors for A, B, C, DRB1 and DQB1; around 560 for DQA1; nearly 610 for DPA1; 450 to 480 for DPB1. Five DR-DQ haplotypes were handled as single units for association and clustering, since linkage in the cohort was strong. Among 300 to 500 genotyped donors of the cohort, an average of roughly 230,000 unique TCR beta nucleotide sequences was sequenced per donor, of which about 18% were non-productive. Results and caveats for the whole study, not just this receptor: An earlier analysis of some 590 of the donors showed that most TCR beta V segments appeared in productive rearrangements either about 87% or about 30% of the time, which broadly matched IMGT annotations. A later analysis reported that several top co-occurrence clusters appeared linked to parvovirus B19, influenza, CMV and Epstein-Barr virus. Compared with equally common non-associated chains, HLA-associated TCR beta chains in a later analysis were more clonally expanded and had lower generation probabilities. In a later analysis, most CMV-associated TCR beta chains were found to appear HLA-restricted, with HLA associations seemingly driven largely by CMV exposure. Only TCR beta chains were sequenced in this cohort, and the absence of alpha or paired-chain data limited detectable features. At a false discovery rate of 0.05, a later analysis linked under 20,000 TCR beta sequences to specific HLA alleles. Linkage disequilibrium might explain the correlated functional status among segregating V segments, but an unknown experimental factor could not be excluded. In a later genetic analysis, fewer N-insertions in productive TCRs were reported among donors in an Asian-associated ancestry cluster than the approximately 670-donor mean. A few of the identified cytomegalovirus-associated TCR beta chains were confirmed in vitro to be specific for cytomegalovirus antigens. When HLA alleles, especially DR and DQ, strongly co-occurred, attributing TCR associations to individual alleles was difficult. Because counts were too low, 15 to 20 rarely observed V segments, including chromosome 9 orphons, were left out of the earlier analysis of a few hundred of the donors. A group of highly shared sequence variants was considered likely to be a technical artifact of the sequencing pipeline. A further reported finding was that TCR beta sequences accurately predicted the HLA-A and HLA-B alleles for most subjects in the first cohort. According to the authors, the approach could potentially be generalized to other disease states and immunological phenotypes. Immune exposure information for the cohort was limited to CMV serostatus. Because some donors lacked HLA typing at each locus, the association tests relied only on the typed subset. In a later analysis, the rate of TCR association differed among HLA loci, with DRB1 alleles having the most associated TCRs and HLA-C alleles having the fewest. In a later genetic analysis, a missense DCLRE1C variant was associated with V-gene and J-gene trimming of TCR beta chains, and the association was replicated in an independent cohort. Some IMGT-functional V segments, including TRBV6-2 and TRBV6-3, could not be distinguished by the 87-base-pair reads and were therefore excluded. Most TCR sequences were observed very rarely across donors, whereas some public TCRs were present in many individuals. Roughly uniform sequencing depth across donors was assumed in presence/absence analyses, although this assumption may not hold. In both the original and validation cohorts, the classifier was reported to diagnose cytomegalovirus status with high specificity and sensitivity. A total of fewer than 200 TCR beta chains were listed by the study as associated with cytomegalovirus.

V was cut back by 6 bases and J by 6 bases, leaving a gap of 14 bases between them. Reading from cysteine to phenylalanine, the CDR3 counts 14 amino acids. Of all the DNA, just the CDR3 is kept, 42 bases in frame from base 1. The CDR1 and CDR2 encoded by the germline V gene are MNHEY and SVGAGI. The library was prepared using the immunoSEQ multiplex PCR assay. A mixture of 60 forward primers for TCR Vbeta segments and 13 reverse primers for TCR Jbeta segments was used in the multiplex PCR. The CDR3 region of rearranged TCR beta genes was amplified from genomic DNA with a multiplex PCR assay. The amplified TCR beta libraries were sequenced on the Illumina HiSeq System as 87-base-pair reads. On the study's bioinformatics: A later analysis tallied approximately 87 million unique TCR beta chains across the 666 repertoires, and roughly 11 million of those chains were shared by two or more donors. A nearest-neighbor algorithm error-corrected the raw reads and collapsed the reads into unique sequences, merging closely related sequences to remove PCR and sequencing errors. CDR3 sequences were aligned to IMGT reference sequences to assign V, D and J gene segments. For a sequence to be retained, at least a six-nucleotide match to both a V gene segment and a J gene segment was required. Rearrangements were classified as productive when the CDR3 lacked stop codons and remained in frame with V and J, and all other rearrangements were classified as non-productive. Following IMGT convention, CDR3 was defined as the stretch from the second conserved V-encoded cysteine to the conserved J-encoded phenylalanine. Sequences without an unambiguous match to a single V gene segment were excluded from the earlier analysis of about 640 of the donors. In an earlier analysis of some 590 of the donors, a V segment was called functional when productive rearrangements were above 56.7%, and segregating when the standard deviation between donors exceeded 5%. A statistical classification framework was built to diagnose cytomegalovirus status from the catalog of TCR beta chain sequences. V and J gene assignment, in a later analysis, came from comparing TCR nucleotide sequences with IMGT/GENE-DB human TR gene sequences. A later analysis assigned CDR3 sequences and most-parsimonious VDJ recombination scenarios with the TCRdist pipeline. In a later analysis, each TCR beta chain was defined by its CDR3 amino acid sequence together with its V-gene family, and reads without a unique V-gene family were excluded. In a later analysis, approximately 640 highly shared, low-generation-probability nucleotide sequences were removed to address suspected cross-contamination and a sequencing artifact. A later analysis calculated a clonal expansion index for each public chain from normalized within-repertoire ranks of inferred template counts. In a later analysis, generation probabilities were computed with a VDJ recombination model fitted to out-of-frame rearrangements, and the resulting probabilities were checked against IGoR. A later analysis scored TCR-TCR, TCR-HLA and TCR-CMV co-occurrence with hypergeometric tests, applying a repertoire-size bias correction to TCR pairs. To estimate false discovery rates, a later analysis permuted the HLA or CMV assignments 20 times. In a later analysis, co-occurring TCRs were grouped using DBSCAN, with TCRdist sequence similarity added in when clustering inside HLA-allele-positive subsets. Repertoires with fewer than 30,000 or more than 120,000 public chains, plus five repertoires with anomalous nucleotide sharing, were excluded from co-occurrence clustering. TCRdb took this table from immuneACCESS and kept in-frame rearrangements with V and J called. Such tables lack part of the clones; where checked against another copy, unresolved V genes explain under half of the gap, and the rest is unexplained. Clone size and V and J calls were adopted from that table, with D and trimming inferred from the DNA. A total of some 140,000 clones appear in this sample, 8.9% of them only once. Jointly, the top ten make up roughly 6.4% of the sample.

On this clone: Its antigen is still unknown. No clone much larger than this one lies a single base away; base qualities are absent.

In total, 600 or so healthy bone marrow donors made up the cohort. Cohort members were all nominally healthy when sampled, although unrecorded immune exposures were likely present. The donor was CMV seropositive and was included in the group of 250 to 300 seropositive cohort members. Each donor provided a peripheral blood sample, and peripheral blood mononuclear cells were used for TCR beta sequencing. The Qiagen DNeasy Blood Extraction Kit was used to extract genomic DNA from the blood cell samples. This TCR was recovered from a woman aged 40 to 50 in good health and CMV-seropositive. This receptor chain uses TRBV6-5 and TRBJ2-2; D gene: possibly TRBD2, on 6 matching bases. The sample taken for sequencing was PBMCs. The nucleotide sequence reads as follows: TGTGCCAGCAGGGACTGGGACTCCGCCGGGGAGCTGTTTTTT. Its amino acids are CASRDWDSAGELFF.